The 5 T cell receptor beta chains below come from one sample, sequenced in a study of blood T cells in healthy people across ages. The authors ran a second PCR of roughly 7 to 11 cycles using a sample-barcoded 5' primer and a J-beta primer mix. From the 5' RACE reads, TCRdb called clonotypes with MiXCR, one entry per CDR3 protein. The repertoire includes 1.5 million to 2 million distinct CDR3 sequences, just under 50% of them detected once, and more than 2% sits in the top ten. Sequencing used blood. These receptors came from a woman aged 40 to 50 in good health.

The count of this clonotype is one. This chain connects TRBV6-5 to TRBJ2-4, with D uncertain. The closer fit of TRBJ2-7 to the DNA end suggests the J call may be wrong. CDR1 and CDR2 (germline): MNHEY, SVGAGI. The CDR3 contains 14 residues. Here the CDR3 DNA reads TGTGCCAGCAGTTACAAAGGACCCTCCTACGAGCAGTACTTC. Its translation is CASSYKGPSYEQYF.

This rearrangement joins TRBV7-2 to TRBJ2-1, with D possibly TRBD1 on 6 matching bases. The V end was cut by 5 bases, the J end by 2 bases, with 13 bases between. Germline-derived CDR1 and CDR2 are SGHTA and FQGNSA. The CDR3 spans 15 residues. The CDR3 loop is CASSTRQAPYNEQFF. CDR3 in DNA: TGTGCCAGCAGCACCCGACAGGCGCCCTACAATGAGCAGTTCTTC.

J is TRBJ1-2 and V is TRBV20-1; 7 bases line up with TRBD1. The V gene end was trimmed by 8 bases and the J gene end by 5 bases; junction bases not matched to a gene: 17. Germline V lookup: CDR1 DFQATT, CDR2 SNEGSKA (reference sequence). The CDR3 extends over 15 amino acids. The CDR3 here is CSHPPNQGGNYGYTF. As DNA, the CDR3 is TGCAGTCACCCACCAAATCAGGGGGGGAATTATGGCTACACCTTC.

The V call is TRBV4-2, the J call TRBJ2-7; the D is unclear. The CDR3 spans 15 residues. Trimming left V 4 bases short and J 6 bases short, with 19 bases between. Germline assignment: CDR1 LGHNA and CDR2 YNFKEQ. CDR3 in amino acids: CASSLHEAGISEQYF. The CDR3 coding sequence is TGTGCCAGCAGCCTACATGAGGCCGGTATTTCCGAGCAGTACTTC.

The chain is built from TRBV20-1 and TRBJ2-3, with a possible D match to TRBD1 (5 bases). Germline V gene lookup returns CDR1 DFQATT and CDR2 SNEGSKA (reference sequence). The CDR3 spans 14 residues. V was trimmed by 6 bases and J by 0 bases, leaving 13 bases between them. CDR3 DNA: TGCAGTGCCCTGGGCAGGGCGAGCACAGATACGCAGTATTTT. The encoded protein is CSALGRASTDTQYF.